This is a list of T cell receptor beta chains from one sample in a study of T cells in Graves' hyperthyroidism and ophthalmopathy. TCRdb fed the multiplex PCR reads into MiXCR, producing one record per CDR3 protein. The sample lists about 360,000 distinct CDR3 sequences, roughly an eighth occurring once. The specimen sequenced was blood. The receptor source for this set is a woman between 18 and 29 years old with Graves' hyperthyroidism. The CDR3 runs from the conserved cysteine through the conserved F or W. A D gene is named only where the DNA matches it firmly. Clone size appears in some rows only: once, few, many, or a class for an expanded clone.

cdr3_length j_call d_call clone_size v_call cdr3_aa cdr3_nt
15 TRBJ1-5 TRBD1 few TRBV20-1 CSARDRGGQGGPQHF TGCAGTGCTAGAGATCGAGGGGGACAGGGGGGGCCCCAGCATTTT
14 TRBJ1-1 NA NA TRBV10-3 CAIKSGQGNTEAFF TGTGCCATCAAGTCGGGGCAGGGGAACACTGAAGCTTTCTTT
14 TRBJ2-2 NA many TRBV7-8 CASSPGGLGGELFF TGTGCCAGCAGCCCTGGGGGGCTGGGCGGGGAGCTGTTTTTT
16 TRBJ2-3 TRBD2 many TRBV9 CASSVDLAGMADTQYF TGTGCCAGCAGCGTAGATCTAGCGGGTATGGCAGATACGCAGTATTTT
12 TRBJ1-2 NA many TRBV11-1 CASSLTGDGYTF TGTGCCAGCAGCTTAACTGGGGACGGCTACACCTTC
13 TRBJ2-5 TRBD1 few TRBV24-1 CATRGTGRETQYF TGTGCCACCAGGGGGACAGGGCGAGAGACCCAGTACTTC
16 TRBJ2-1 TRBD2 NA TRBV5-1 CASSRLAGGRNNEQFF TGCGCCAGCAGCCGACTAGCGGGGGGCCGGAACAATGAGCAGTTCTTC
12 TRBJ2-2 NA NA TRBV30 CAWGSETGELFF TGTGCCTGGGGAAGCGAAACCGGGGAGCTGTTTTTT
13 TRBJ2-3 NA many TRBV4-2 CASSHLHTDTQYF TGTGCCAGCAGCCATCTCCACACAGATACGCAGTATTTT
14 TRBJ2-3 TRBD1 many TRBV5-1 CASSFGQDTDTQYF TGCGCCAGCAGCTTCGGACAGGACACAGATACGCAGTATTTT
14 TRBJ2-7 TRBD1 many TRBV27 CASSPDRGSYEQYF TGTGCCAGCAGTCCCGACAGGGGCTCCTACGAGCAGTACTTC
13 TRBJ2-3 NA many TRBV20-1 CSARPATADTQYF TGCAGTGCTAGACCAGCGACGGCAGATACGCAGTATTTT
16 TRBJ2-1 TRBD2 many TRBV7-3 CASSLHAGGGMGEQFF TGTGCCAGCAGCTTACATGCGGGGGGGGGTATGGGTGAGCAGTTCTTC
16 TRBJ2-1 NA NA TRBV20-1 CGARVRYQGLNNEQFF TGCGGTGCTAGAGTGCGGTATCAGGGGCTTAACAATGAGCAGTTCTTC
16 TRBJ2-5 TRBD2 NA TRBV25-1 CASSESHGAGEETQYF TGTGCCAGCAGTGAATCTCACGGAGCGGGAGAAGAGACCCAGTACTTC
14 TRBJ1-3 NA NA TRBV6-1 CAVSRTHTGNTIYF TGTGCCGTATCCAGGACCCACACTGGAAACACCATATATTTT
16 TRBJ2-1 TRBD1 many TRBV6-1 CASSRRWDRGGNEQFF TGTGCCAGCAGCCGCCGGTGGGACAGGGGAGGCAATGAGCAGTTCTTC
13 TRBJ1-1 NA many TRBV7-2 CASSLGAGTEAFF TGTGCCAGCAGCTTAGGAGCGGGGACTGAAGCTTTCTTT
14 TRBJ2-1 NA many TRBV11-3 CASSRTPGWNEQFF TGTGCCAGCAGCAGGACCCCCGGGTGGAATGAGCAGTTCTTC
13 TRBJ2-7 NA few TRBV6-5 CASSYSGTREQYF TGTGCCAGCAGTTACTCAGGGACTCGCGAGCAGTACTTC
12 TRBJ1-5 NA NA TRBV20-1 CSAMGSNQPQHF TGCAGTGCTATGGGGAGCAATCAGCCCCAGCATTTT
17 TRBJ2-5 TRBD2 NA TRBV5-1 CASSAGTSGRLQETQYF TGCGCCAGCAGCGCCGGGACTAGCGGGAGGTTACAAGAGACCCAGTACTTC
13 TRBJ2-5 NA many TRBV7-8 CASSSGMWETQYF TGTGCCAGCAGCTCAGGGATGTGGGAGACCCAGTACTTC
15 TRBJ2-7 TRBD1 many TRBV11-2 CASSLDGGQGIEQYF TGTGCCAGCAGCTTAGATGGGGGACAGGGGATCGAGCAGTACTTC
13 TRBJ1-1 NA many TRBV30 CAWITAVNTEAFF TGTGCCTGGATTACAGCCGTGAACACTGAAGCTTTCTTT
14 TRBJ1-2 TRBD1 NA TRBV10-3 CAITRTGVDYGYTF TGTGCCATCACCCGGACAGGGGTGGACTATGGCTACACCTTC
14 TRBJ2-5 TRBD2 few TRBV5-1 CASSPGTREETQYF TGCGCCAGCAGCCCCGGGACTAGGGAAGAGACCCAGTACTTC
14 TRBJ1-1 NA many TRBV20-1 CSARPPEPNTEAFF TGCAGTGCTAGACCTCCAGAACCGAACACTGAAGCTTTCTTT